This is a list of T cell receptor beta chains from one sample in a study of T-cell reconstitution after alpha-beta-depleted transplantation in children. Using its own MiXCR run on the PCR reads, TCRdb lists one record per CDR3 protein. The table includes hundreds of thousands of distinct CDR3 sequences, approximately 10% detected once. The sample was PBMCs, taken before TCRalphabeta/CD19-depleted stem cell transplant. These TCRs come from a child aged 2-15 years with inherited bone marrow failure, due to receive a stem cell transplant. Each CDR3 is given without its conserved first and last residue.

ASSRGLAGPKL,TRBV5-4,TRBJ2-1
ASGTGRSLF,TRBV5-1,TRBJ1-4
ASSQDRGRLDNEQF,TRBV4-3,TRBJ2-1
ASSPHWAVSTDTQY,TRBV27,TRBJ2-3
SAREGTSRYEQF,TRBV20-1,TRBJ2-1
ASSLLSGFKETQY,TRBV11-2,TRBJ2-5
ASSQDPGRWPINLYGYT,TRBV4-3,TRBJ1-2
TSCLAGFRGIVSGNTIY,TRBV2,TRBJ1-3
ASRRLAGESDTQY,TRBV12-3/TRBV12-4,TRBJ2-3
SASAITHEQF,TRBV20-1,TRBJ2-1
ASSPRIPGGGEKLF,TRBV7-2,TRBJ1-4
ASSPTGAILYEQY,TRBV28,TRBJ2-7
ASSTFKETQY,TRBV7-2,TRBJ2-5
ASRPGQGPYEQY,TRBV28,TRBJ2-7
SASFPLALGEQY,TRBV20-1,TRBJ2-7
ANRLLTNTEAF,TRBV28,TRBJ1-1
ASSYLWGETQY,TRBV7-2,TRBJ2-5
ASTRPRASSYNEQF,TRBV27,TRBJ2-1
ASGNSGANVLT,TRBV28,TRBJ2-6
ASSNGPLAGGPGTDTQY,TRBV11-2,TRBJ2-3
ASSSRGVSGNTGELF,TRBV7-2,TRBJ2-2
SVVSVVNTEAF,TRBV29-1,TRBJ1-1
ASSRTGLNQPQH,TRBV12-3/TRBV12-4,TRBJ1-5
ASSLGTGYTGELF,TRBV7-2,TRBJ2-2
ASSTWAGPYYGYT,TRBV6-2/TRBV6-3,TRBJ1-2
ATSGSGPSTDTQY,TRBV24-1,TRBJ2-3
ASRPLGVGYT,TRBV12-3/TRBV12-4,TRBJ1-2
SARDPQGASGGNTIY,TRBV20-1,TRBJ1-3
ASSFRWREGPNTGELF,TRBV27,TRBJ2-2
ASSLAAGLTYNEQF,TRBV5-1,TRBJ2-1
ASSPGWAYEQY,TRBV7-9,TRBJ2-7
ASTADYFTDTQY,TRBV5-1,TRBJ2-3
ASSSGPDTQY,TRBV7-8,TRBJ2-3
ASSYPPPYEQY,TRBV6-5,TRBJ2-7
ASSRWGMGHSPLH,TRBV6-5,TRBJ1-6
AISDGDTTYNEQF,TRBV10-3,TRBJ2-1
ASSPGADNEQF,TRBV18,TRBJ2-1
ASSSPGTGELF,TRBV5-1,TRBJ2-2
ASSVGSGVGELF,TRBV9,TRBJ2-2
SVTGALEYGYT,TRBV29-1,TRBJ1-2
ASSFGTSGRFTDTQY,TRBV5-1,TRBJ2-3
ASSLLRDPYEQY,TRBV7-2,TRBJ2-7
ASKNTEAF,TRBV21-1,TRBJ1-1
ASSGEGLGNQPQH,TRBV12-3/TRBV12-4,TRBJ1-5
ASSQVRPSYNEQF,TRBV3-1,TRBJ2-1
ASSLAPGQGTDTQY,TRBV5-1,TRBJ2-3
ASSQGTGYTNTIY,TRBV5-8,TRBJ1-3
ASSKVRGMGTEAF,TRBV21-1,TRBJ1-1
ASSTDFYNEQF,TRBV9,TRBJ2-1
ACSRDHPYDTQY,TRBV30,TRBJ2-3
ASSPPGTSGQNEQF,TRBV12-3/TRBV12-4,TRBJ2-1
ASSLGPGGYEQY,TRBV7-2,TRBJ2-7
ASSPRTGSGANVLT,TRBV4-3,TRBJ2-6